One sample yielded the 28 T cell receptor beta chains listed below, sequenced in a study of blood T cells in healthy people across ages. For the second PCR, which ran for roughly 6 to 12 cycles, a sample-barcoded 5' primer and a J-beta primer mix were used. TCRdb used MiXCR to reprocess the 5' RACE reads, holding one entry per CDR3 protein. The data contain just over 1 million distinct CDR3 sequences, under 55% of them singletons. The sample consisted of blood. These receptors were collected from a woman aged 60-75 years in good health.

The gene calls are TRBV5-1 and TRBJ1-1; 8 nucleotides line up with TRBD1. V lost 4 bases and J lost 1; bases outside the gene matches: 24. Germline V gene lookup returns CDR1 SGHRS and CDR2 YFSETQ. This CDR3 has 21 residues. The CDR3 protein is CASSLLRTGQRVVGENTEAFF. The DNA for the CDR3 is TGCGCCAGCAGCCTTCTGCGGACAGGGCAAAGGGTAGTCGGGGAGAACACTGAAGCTTTCTTT.

CDR3 DNA sequence: TGTGCCACCAACAGGGGAGCAACTAATGAAAAACTGTTTTTT. This encodes CATNRGATNEKLFF. The V and J genes are TRBV15 and TRBJ1-4; 7 nucleotides line up with TRBD1. The CDR3 has 14 amino acids. Germline lookup yields CDR1 LNHNV and CDR2 YYDKDF (reference sequence). After removal of 7 bases from V and 0 bases from J, the junction contained 2 bases not matched to a gene.

In this sample, this clonotype turned up a few times. This sequence joins TRBV7-9 and TRBJ2-4; the D call may be TRBD1 or TRBD2 (7 bases each). V dropped 4 bases and J dropped 4 bases, with 26 bases sitting between them. This CDR3 has 19 amino acids. The germline V gene encodes CDR1 SEHNR and CDR2 FQNEAQ (reference sequence). CDR3 region: CASSSQWGGRDSQKNIQYF. In DNA form, the CDR3 reads TGTGCCAGCAGCTCCCAATGGGGGGGCCGGGACAGCCAGAAAAACATTCAGTACTTC.

This clonotype was picked up a small number of times. V is TRBV25-1 and J is TRBJ1-1, with D possibly matching TRBD1 (6 bases). This CDR3 contains 15 residues. CDR1 is MGHDK, CDR2 SYGVNS, per germline. Trimming removed 6 bases from V and 0 bases from J, with 14 bases in between. CDR3 amino acids: CASRNLGQLNTEAFF. CDR3 nucleotide sequence: TGTGCCAGCAGGAACCTAGGACAGCTGAACACTGAAGCTTTCTTT.

V is TRBV4-1 and J is TRBJ2-1; unclear D gene. This CDR3 has 14 amino acids. Trimming cost V 2 bases and J 6 bases, with 11 bases left between them. Per the germline V gene, CDR1 is MGHRA and CDR2 is YSYEKL. The CDR3 loop is CASSQTPAVNEQFF. CDR3 DNA sequence: TGCGCCAGCAGCCAAACGCCGGCAGTCAATGAGCAGTTCTTC.

This clonotype was seen only a few times. V and J are TRBV10-3 and TRBJ2-7; 9 nucleotides agree with TRBD1. The CDR3 extends over 15 amino acids. V dropped 4 bases and J dropped 1; count of bases not matched to a gene: 5. CDR1 and CDR2 from the germline V gene are ENHRY and SYGVKD. CDR3 DNA: TGTGCCATCAGTGGGTCGGACAGGGGTTCCTACGAGCAGTACTTC. Protein: CAISGSDRGSYEQYF.

The V gene is TRBV21-1, the J gene TRBJ1-4; the listed D gene, TRBD1, was not tested against the DNA. TRBV21-1 is a pseudogene. The CDR3 covers 14 residues. The CDR3 reads CASPRTGGLEKLFF. The CDR3 DNA reads TGTGCCAGCCCGAGGACGGGGGGACTTGAAAAACTGTTTTTT.

This clonotype has just a few counts. The gene calls are TRBV29-1 and TRBJ2-1; a possible D gene is TRBD2 (6 bases). V lost 1 base and J lost 9, with 10 bases in between. Germline CDR1 reads SQVTM; CDR2 reads ANQGSEA. The CDR3 spans 12 residues. CDR3 coding DNA: TGCAGCGTTGAAGCGGGAGTTGGTGAGCAGTTCTTC. The encoded protein is CSVEAGVGEQFF.

The gene calls are TRBV12-3 or TRBV12-4 and TRBJ1-2; no clear D. This CDR3 has 13 amino acids. V gave up 3 bases and J gave up 8 bases, with 13 bases separating them. The CDR3 reads CASSFNGVGGYTF. In nucleotides, the CDR3 is TGTGCCAGCAGTTTTAATGGTGTGGGAGGCTACACCTTC.

Regarding this clonotype: Germline is not matched at one junction end, which may reflect a read error. This sequence joins TRBV12-3 or TRBV12-4 and TRBJ1-1; possible D gene TRBD1, 5 bases. The length of the CDR3 is 15 residues. The CDR3 spells CASSLDWGLNTEVFF. The CDR3 DNA sequence: TGTGCCAGCAGTTTAGACTGGGGCTTGAACACTGAAGTTTTCTTT.

The chain couples TRBV6-6 to TRBJ1-5; D not resolved. Trimming stripped 7 bases from V and 7 bases from J, with 20 bases between. Germline loops: CDR1 MNHNY, CDR2 SVGAGI (reference sequence). This CDR3 has 15 amino acids. This CDR3 reads CASTGSILSGQPQHF. CDR3 nucleotide sequence: TGTGCCAGCACGGGTTCCATTCTGTCGGGCCAGCCCCAGCATTTT.

This chain links TRBV5-5 with TRBJ2-3; 8 positions match TRBD1. Per germline, CDR1 SGHKS and CDR2 YYEKEE (reference sequence). V gave up 0 bases and J gave up 3 bases; unmatched junction bases: 9. The CDR3 sequence is 17 residues long. For the CDR3, the DNA is TGTGCCAGCAGCTTGGGGGATCTCAGGGGGCCGACAGATACGCAGTATTTT. Amino acids: CASSLGDLRGPTDTQYF. Filled out from reference TRBV5-5 and TRBJ2-3, the complete variable domain reads DAGVTQSPTHLIKTRGQQVTLRCSPISGHKSVSWYQQVLGQGPQFIFQYYEKEERGRGNFPDRFSARQFPNYSSELNVNALLLGDSALYLCASSLGDLRGPTDTQYFGPGTRLTVL.

This chain connects TRBV7-6 to TRBJ2-3; D possibly corresponds to TRBD2 (6 bases). Germline V gene sequence: CDR1 SGHVS, CDR2 FNYEAQ. This CDR3 spans 13 amino acids. With 5 bases removed from V and 8 bases from J, the gap between germline ends came to 14 bases. DNA for the CDR3: TGTGCCAGCAGCCTCGGGAGTTTCGGTACGCAGTATTTT. This gives the protein CASSLGSFGTQYF.

The J gene is TRBJ1-6, the V gene TRBV30; TRBD1 is a possible D gene (6 bases). The germline CDR1 and CDR2 sequences are GTSNPN and SVGIG (reference sequence). CDR3 length equals 16 residues. V shed 4 bases and J shed 5 bases, with 18 bases lying between them. In DNA, the CDR3 is TGTGCCTGGACTCCTTGGGACAAAGGGAATAATTCACCCCTCCACTTT. This sequence encodes CAWTPWDKGNNSPLHF.

Only a few counts were recorded for this clonotype. The junction shows a germline mismatch at one end, possibly a read error. The chain links TRBV7-8 to TRBJ2-7; no reliable D call. The CDR3 runs to 12 residues. Germline-derived CDR1 and CDR2 are SGHVS and FQNEAQ. The CDR3 DNA reads as TGTGCCAGCAGCCTAATTTCCTTCGAGCAGTACTTC. Translation gives CASSLISFEQYF.

The rearrangement joins TRBV6-1 to TRBJ1-5; the D is unclear. Trimming took off 8 bases at V and 3 bases at J, with 14 bases between the two ends. This CDR3 is 14 amino acids long. The germline CDR1 and CDR2 sequences are MNHNS and SASEGT. For the CDR3, the DNA is TGTGCCAGCCAGGTTGGCGGGTTCAATCAGCCCCAGCATTTT. Translation: CASQVGGFNQPQHF.

As for this clonotype: As the CDR3 is not closed by the conserved phenylalanine or tryptophan, this likely results from a read error. The rearrangement links TRBV19 to TRBJ2-1; tentatively, D is TRBD2 (6 bases). This CDR3 contains 16 residues. The germline V and J ends were trimmed by 1 base and 8 bases, with 18 bases remaining between them. Germline CDR1 is LNHDA and CDR2 is SQIVND (reference sequence). The CDR3: CASSIGPGTGVDEQFL. The DNA for the CDR3 is TGTGCCAGTAGTATAGGTCCCGGGACGGGGGTCGATGAGCAGTTCCTC.

V gene TRBV12-3 or TRBV12-4 combines with J gene TRBJ2-7, with TRBD2 as a possible D gene (5 bases). Trimming pared 6 bases from V and 0 bases from J, leaving 12 bases between. The CDR3 is 14 residues long. CDR3 sequence (DNA): TGTGCCAGCAGCAAGGGCGGACTCTCCTACGAGCAGTACTTC. Amino acid sequence: CASSKGGLSYEQYF.

This clonotype was counted at least ten times. The V and J genes are TRBV29-1 and TRBJ2-5; the match to TRBD1 covers 8 bases. CDR3 length: 13 residues. Germline CDR1 is SQVTM and CDR2 is ANQGSEA. J was trimmed by 2 bases and V by 5 bases; bases with no gene match: 4. CDR3: CSVRQGSQETQYF. The DNA for the CDR3 is TGCAGCGTTAGACAGGGGAGTCAAGAGACCCAGTACTTC.

This clonotype was recorded a few times. This chain links TRBV15 with TRBJ2-5; TRBD1 or TRBD2 may be the D gene (5 bases each). The germline V gene has CDR1 LNHNV and CDR2 YYDKDF (reference sequence). The CDR3 runs to 18 residues. V dropped 0 bases and J dropped 1 base, with 18 bases sitting between them. The CDR3 region has the DNA TGTGCCACCAGCAGAGATATGGGGGACCCGCAAGGCCAAGAGACCCAGTACTTC. It translates to CATSRDMGDPQGQETQYF.

The rearrangement joins TRBV5-1 to TRBJ1-2; D is perhaps TRBD1 (5 bases). V was pared by 0 bases and J by 7 bases, with 16 bases between. Germline V CDR1 and CDR2: SGHRS, YFSETQ. The CDR3 is made up of 15 amino acids. CDR3 coding DNA: TGCGCCAGCAGCTTGGGATGGGACCAAAGGAGTGGCTACACCTTC. It yields the protein CASSLGWDQRSGYTF. Looking up the rest from reference TRBV5-1 and TRBJ1-2 gives the full variable domain: KAGVTQTPRYLIKTRGQQVTLSCSPISGHRSVSWYQQTPGQGLQFLFEYFSETQRNKGNFPGRFSGRQFSNSRSEMNVSTLELGDSALYLCASSLGWDQRSGYTFGSGTRLTVV.

The chain uses TRBV5-1 and TRBJ1-2; D remains ambiguous. Germline assignment: CDR1 SGHRS and CDR2 YFSETQ. The CDR3 extends over 10 amino acids. V was trimmed by 0 bases and J by 10 bases, leaving 4 bases between them. CDR3: CASSLGIYTF. The CDR3 region has the DNA TGCGCCAGCAGCTTGGGGATCTACACCTTC. Full variable domain (missing parts from reference TRBV5-1 and TRBJ1-2): KAGVTQTPRYLIKTRGQQVTLSCSPISGHRSVSWYQQTPGQGLQFLFEYFSETQRNKGNFPGRFSGRQFSNSRSEMNVSTLELGDSALYLCASSLGIYTFGSGTRLTVV.

CDR3 nucleotide sequence: TGTGCCAGCGAGACCGGGACAGGGCCCCCTGAGCAGTTCTTC. Protein product: CASETGTGPPEQFF. The chain employs TRBV6-1 and TRBJ2-1; the match to TRBD1 covers 9 bases. Germline CDR1 is MNHNS and CDR2 is SASEGT. The CDR3 runs to 14 residues. With V trimmed by 8 bases and J by 9 bases, 11 bases remained unmatched.

With respect to this clonotype: A much larger clone differs by one base, so this may be a read error. The V call is TRBV7-2, the J call TRBJ2-5; D gene unclear. The J call may be incorrect, as the DNA end agrees better with TRBJ2-7. The CDR3 consists of 14 residues. Germline V gene data show CDR1 as SGHTA and CDR2 as FQGNSA. CDR3 protein: CASSPTSVSFEQYF. The CDR3 DNA follows: TGTGCCAGCAGCCCCACAAGCGTCTCCTTCGAGCAGTACTTC.

V and J are TRBV20-1 and TRBJ2-7; tentatively, D is TRBD2 (6 bases). Germline CDR1 DFQATT, CDR2 SNEGSKA (reference sequence). Trimming took off 1 base at V and 5 bases at J, with 15 bases between the two ends. This CDR3 contains 14 residues. CDR3 loop: CSARACGGADEQYF. The CDR3 DNA follows: TGCAGTGCTAGAGCATGCGGCGGGGCCGACGAGCAGTACTTC.

This clonotype was seen a handful of times. The V call is TRBV2, the J call TRBJ2-3; D is possibly TRBD1 (5 bases). Trimming removed 8 bases from V and 1 base from J, with 13 bases in between. CDR3 length: 14 amino acids. Germline loops: CDR1 SNHLY, CDR2 FYNNEI. The CDR3 DNA reads TGTGCCAGCCGGGCGGAAGGGGGCACAGATACGCAGTATTTT. Translation gives CASRAEGGTDTQYF.

The chain has TRBV20-1 and TRBJ2-7, with 10 bases lining up with TRBD2. CDR1 is DFQATT and CDR2 is SNEGSKA in the germline V gene (reference sequence). The CDR3 extends over 13 amino acids. Written as DNA, the CDR3 is TGCAGCGTCCGACTAGCGGGCTCCTACGAGCAGTACTTC. Translation: CSVRLAGSYEQYF.

This clonotype was recorded many times. DNA for the CDR3: TGCAGCTCCCTGTGGGGGTGTGAAGCTTTCTTT. This codes for CSSLWGCEAFF. The chain combines TRBV29-1 with TRBJ1-1; maybe TRBD1 (5 bases). The CDR3 is 11 amino acids. V lost 8 bases, J lost 7 bases, and 14 bases lay in between. Germline V gene data show CDR1 as SQVTM and CDR2 as ANQGSEA.